This T cell receptor (beta chain) emerged from a study of blood T cell repertoires in COVID-19. Across the whole study: COVID-19 samples collected from the United States, Italy and Spain covered acute and convalescent phases. The cDNA or gDNA used as material had been derived from T cells, B-cell-depleted T cells, or PBMCs.

A Seattle source enrolled patients during active infection and followed them longitudinally. CDR1 is LNHDA and CDR2 is SQIVND in the germline V gene (reference sequence). The CDR3 has 17 amino acids. The V gene end was trimmed by 4 bases and the J gene end by 1 base; junction bases not matched to a gene: 9. As processed by the authors: Scientists estimated how many nucleated cells there were by amplifying reference gene primers. Profiled with immunoSEQ multiplex PCR; TCRdb holds only in-frame clones, not every one. V and J calls and clone size are copied from that table; D and trimming were computed from the DNA. The sample contains under 200,000 clones, approximately 86% of which appear only once.

The TCR sequence derives from a woman older than 75 with COVID-19, enrolled during active disease. The V and J genes are TRBV19 and TRBJ2-2; TRBD2 matches 7 bases. Sequenced material: peripheral blood. The CDR3 region has the DNA TGTGCCAGTAGTACTCCGACTTGGGGGGGGAACACCGGGGAGCTGTTTTTT. This translates into CASSTPTWGGNTGELFF.